This T cell receptor (beta chain) was sequenced in a study of cytomegalovirus exposure and HLA in healthy donors (dated by TCRdb to about 2017). Background on the whole study: In an earlier analysis of roughly 500 of the donors, around 300 Gb of sequence data and some 120 million unique TCR beta sequences from 180 million or so T cells were reported. In an earlier analysis of a few hundred of the donors, high-throughput TCR beta sequencing was used to judge whether each TCR beta V gene segment behaved as functional or pseudogenic. Using immunosequencing, the study profiled T cell repertoires from roughly 650 subjects and related those repertoires to cytomegalovirus serostatus. Genome-wide SNP genotypes for about three fifths of the 666 donors were used in a later genetic analysis, which treated that subset as a discovery cohort. In a later analysis, previously published TCR beta repertoires from about 640 donors were re-analyzed and high-resolution HLA genotyping was added so that TCR occurrence patterns could be studied. Both class I and class II loci were covered by HLA typing, at four-digit resolution. Among over 350 genotyped donors of the cohort, an average of around 240,000 unique TCR beta nucleotide sequences were sequenced per donor, roughly a sixth of them non-productive. Donor age, sex, ethnicity and CMV serostatus were compiled alongside the repertoire data. Among the roughly 400 genotyped donors, 81% belonged to the genetic ancestry cluster associated with self-reported Caucasian donors. Besides the first cohort of hundreds of subjects, a separate validation cohort made up of roughly 120 different subjects was used. The number of typed donors differed by locus: roughly 620-630 for A, B, C, DRB1 and DQB1; 522 for DQA1; around 580 for DPA1; and roughly 470 for DPB1. Every discovery cohort repertoire had been produced on one sequencing platform. The study was designed to test whether signatures of past pathogen exposure could be identified by cataloging public T cell receptors. Rather than using new phenotypic data, the later analysis identified candidate immune exposures from TCR beta sequences and from how often those sequences occurred across donors. To predict cytomegalovirus infection status, the study combined high-throughput TCR immunosequencing, statistical association of individual TCRs with disease status, and machine learning. Roughly five DR-DQ haplotypes were handled as single units for association and clustering, since linkage in the cohort was strong. An early release covering about 600 HLA-typed donors comprised about 300 gigabases of sequencing data and around 85 million unique TCR sequences.

On the study overall, not on this receptor specifically: The 87-base-pair reads could not distinguish some IMGT-functional V segments, including TRBV6-2 and TRBV6-3, so those segments were excluded. This cohort had only TCR beta chains sequenced, and the lack of alpha or paired-chain data limited which features could be detected. Most TCR sequences were seen in very few donors, while some public TCRs were found in many individuals. According to a later analysis, most CMV-associated TCR beta chains appeared to be HLA-restricted, and the HLA associations seemed to be driven largely by CMV exposure. In vitro tests confirmed that a few of the cytomegalovirus-associated TCR beta chains recognize cytomegalovirus antigens. For the cohort, immune exposure information was limited to CMV serostatus. When HLA alleles, especially DR and DQ, strongly co-occurred, attributing TCR associations to individual alleles was difficult. In both the original and validation cohorts, the classifier was reported to diagnose cytomegalovirus status with high specificity and sensitivity. Presence/absence analyses assumed roughly uniform sequencing depth across donors, an assumption that may not hold. An association between a missense DCLRE1C variant and V-gene and J-gene trimming of TCR beta chains was found in a later genetic analysis and replicated in an independent cohort. The earlier analysis of 587 of the donors excluded roughly 16 rarely observed V segments, including chromosome 9 orphons, because counts were too low. The authors suggested that the approach could potentially be generalized to other disease states and immunological phenotypes. Specific HLA alleles were associated with 18,000 or so TCR beta sequences at a false discovery rate of 0.05 in a later analysis. In a later analysis, several top co-occurrence clusters were reported to appear linked to parvovirus B19, influenza, CMV and Epstein-Barr virus. The study listed 164 TCR beta chains as associated with cytomegalovirus. In a later analysis, HLA-associated TCR beta chains showed more clonal expansion and lower generation probabilities than non-associated chains that were equally common. In a later analysis, the rate of TCR association differed among HLA loci, with DRB1 alleles having the most associated TCRs and HLA-C alleles having the fewest. A cluster of highly shared sequence variants was judged likely to represent a technical artifact of the sequencing pipeline. Compared with the approximately 720-donor mean, donors in an Asian-associated ancestry cluster had fewer N-insertions in productive TCRs, according to a later genetic analysis. An earlier analysis of around 600 of the donors showed that most TCR beta V segments appeared in productive rearrangements either about 90% or about 30% of the time, which broadly matched IMGT annotations. A further reported finding was that TCR beta sequences accurately predicted the HLA-A and HLA-B alleles for most subjects in the first cohort. Linkage disequilibrium might explain the correlated functional status among segregating V segments, but an unknown experimental factor could not be excluded. Because HLA typing was unavailable for some donors at each locus, only the typed subset was used in association tests.

The cohort was made up of about 610 healthy bone marrow donors. At the time of sampling, all cohort members were nominally healthy, though unrecorded immune exposures were likely present. The donor was CMV seronegative and belonged to the group of 352 seronegative cohort members. A peripheral blood sample was provided by each donor, and peripheral blood mononuclear cells were used for TCR beta sequencing. Genomic DNA extraction from the blood cell samples was performed with the Qiagen DNeasy Blood Extraction Kit. The library relied on the immunoSEQ multiplex PCR assay. For the multiplex PCR, a mixture combining 60 forward primers for TCR Vbeta segments and 13 reverse primers for TCR Jbeta segments was used. A multiplex PCR assay on genomic DNA amplified the CDR3 region of rearranged TCR beta genes. The amplified TCR beta libraries were sequenced on the Illumina HiSeq System as 87-base-pair reads. The authors' pipeline ran thus. In a later analysis, some 80 million unique TCR beta chains were counted across the 690 or so repertoires, and roughly 11 million of these chains were shared by at least two donors. A nearest-neighbor algorithm error-corrected the raw reads and collapsed the reads into unique sequences, merging closely related sequences to remove PCR and sequencing errors. To assign V, D and J gene segments, CDR3 sequences were aligned to IMGT reference sequences. Each retained sequence needed at least a six-nucleotide match to both a V gene segment and a J gene segment. A rearrangement counted as productive if the CDR3 had no stop codons and remained in frame with V and J, and every other rearrangement counted as non-productive. CDR3 was defined by IMGT convention, running from the second conserved V-encoded cysteine to the conserved J-encoded phenylalanine. In an earlier analysis of 500 to 650 of the donors, sequences lacking an unambiguous match to a single V gene segment were excluded. In an earlier analysis of some 590 of the donors, a V segment was called functional when productive rearrangements were above 56.7%, and segregating when the standard deviation between donors exceeded 5%. To diagnose cytomegalovirus status from the catalog of TCR beta chain sequences, a statistical classification framework was built. In a later analysis, V and J genes were assigned by comparing TCR nucleotide sequences against IMGT/GENE-DB human TR gene sequences. A later analysis assigned CDR3 sequences and most-parsimonious VDJ recombination scenarios with the TCRdist pipeline. In a later analysis, each TCR beta chain was defined by its CDR3 amino acid sequence together with its V-gene family, and reads lacking a unique V-gene family were excluded. A later analysis removed 550 to 650 highly shared, low-generation-probability nucleotide sequences to deal with suspected cross-contamination and a sequencing artifact. In a later analysis, a clonal expansion index for each public chain was calculated from normalized within-repertoire ranks of inferred template counts. A later analysis computed generation probabilities with a VDJ recombination model fitted to out-of-frame rearrangements, and checked the results against IGoR. In a later analysis, hypergeometric tests were used to score TCR-TCR, TCR-HLA and TCR-CMV co-occurrence, with a repertoire-size bias correction applied to TCR pairs. False discovery rates were estimated in a later analysis by permuting HLA or CMV assignments 20 times. A later analysis grouped co-occurring TCRs with DBSCAN, adding TCRdist sequence similarity when clustering within HLA-allele-positive subsets. Repertoires with fewer than 30,000 or more than 120,000 public chains, plus five repertoires with anomalous nucleotide sharing, were excluded from co-occurrence clustering. TCRdb limited this immuneACCESS table to in-frame rearrangements with V and J called. A share of clones is missing; checked studies link under half to unresolved V genes, and the rest is unexplained. V, J and clone size were drawn from that table, and D and trimming were deduced from the DNA. Recorded for this sample are roughly 80,000 clones; about 78% of them occurred a single time. 1.1% of the sample is held by the ten biggest clonotypes.

The germline V gene gives CDR1 as SGHDT and CDR2 as YYEEEE. The V and J ends are trimmed by 0 bases and 8 bases, leaving 11 bases between them. Its CDR3 holds 13 amino acids, cysteine through phenylalanine. CDR3 DNA is the only sequence kept; it has 39 bases, read in frame from the first base. This clone was seen more than once but under ten times. This clone's antigen is unknown. No per-base quality is available; no much larger clone lies one base away. The sequence came from a male donor in good health and CMV-seronegative. Sequencing was performed on PBMCs. Rearrangement joined TRBV5-6 to TRBJ1-2; the D region possibly corresponds to TRBD1 (5 bases align). This receptor has the CDR3 CASSLGRRDGYTF. DNA sequence: TGTGCCAGCAGCTTGGGACGGCGGGACGGCTACACCTTC.